The rows below give T cell receptor beta chains drawn from one sample of a study of tumor-infiltrating lymphocytes in primary liver carcinoma. MiXCR, run by TCRdb on the multiplex PCR reads, gives a single entry per CDR3 protein. The table includes fewer than 350,000 distinct CDR3 sequences, roughly two thirds detected once. Sequencing was performed on peripheral blood. Every receptor here comes from a man aged 35-49 years with primary liver carcinoma and hepatitis B virus infection. Both conserved end residues are part of each CDR3. The D gene is left open where the match is weak. Some rows have no size entry. The others give once, few or many, or a class for an expanded clone.

>-|TRBJ2-3|TRBV5-1|TRBD2
CASSPGLAGTDTQYF
TGTGCCAGTAGCCCGGGACTAGCGGGAACAGATACGCAGTATTTT
>-|TRBJ2-7|TRBV11-2|TRBD2
CASGISGRKYEQYF
TGTGCCAGCGGTATTAGCGGGAGAAAGTACGAGCAGTACTTC
>once|TRBJ2-3|TRBV11-2|TRBD2
CASSLCGSRTVTQYF
TGTGCCAGCAGCCTATGCGGGAGCCGCACAGTTACGCAGTATTTT
>few|TRBJ1-4|TRBV25-1|-
CASSEGGAGAEKLFF
TGTGCCAGCAGTGAAGGCGGTGCAGGGGCCGAAAAACTGTTTTTT
>few|TRBJ2-3|TRBV6-5|-
CASSTQADTQYF
TGTGCCAGCAGTACACAAGCAGATACGCAGTATTTT
>many|TRBJ2-5|TRBV4-2|-
CASSQAGPHGETQYF
TGTGCCAGCAGCCAAGCGGGGCCCCATGGGGAGACCCAGTACTTC
>-|TRBJ2-3|TRBV5-1|-
CASSLEGGYRADTQYF
TGCGCCAGCAGCTTGGAAGGGGGTTACAGGGCAGATACGCAGTATTTT
>-|TRBJ1-2|TRBV12-3/TRBV12-4|-
CASSYSPFNYGYTF
TGTGCCAGCAGCTATAGTCCCTTTAACTATGGCTACACCTTC
>-|TRBJ2-3|TRBV7-2|-
CAGSLTGDTQYF
TGTGCCGGCAGTCTGACCGGGGATACGCAGTATTTT
>once|TRBJ2-7|TRBV28|-
CASSPTAGSMDEQYF
TGTGCCAGCAGTCCTACTGCGGGGAGCATGGACGAGCAGTACTTC
>-|TRBJ2-5|TRBV7-9|-
CASSFEPLKNQCF
TGTGCCAGCAGCTTCGAGCCCCTGAAGAACCAGTGCTTC
>-|TRBJ2-2|TRBV2|-
CASRGPNAGELSF
TGTGCCAGCAGGGGTCCCAACGCCGGGGAGCTGTCTTTT
>-|TRBJ2-2|TRBV4-3|-
CASSQDFRETGEPFF
TGCGCCAGCAGCCAAGATTTCAGAGAAACCGGGGAGCCGTTTTTT
>-|TRBJ1-1|TRBV7-9|-
CASSFGPTEAFF
TGTGCCAGCAGCTTCGGGCCCACTGAAGCTTTCTTT
>many|TRBJ2-5|TRBV5-5|-
CASSFEGLETQYF
TGTGCCAGCAGCTTCGAGGGTCTGGAGACCCAGTACTTC
>-|TRBJ2-1|TRBV5-4|-
CASTNDLAFGNEQFF
TGTGCCAGCACCAATGATTTGGCTTTCGGCAATGAGCAGTTCTTC
>-|TRBJ2-1|TRBV5-1|TRBD2
CASSIGEGIEQFF
TGCGCCAGCAGCATCGGGGAGGGCATTGAGCAGTTCTTC
>-|TRBJ2-1|TRBV11-3|-
CASSTEGGSYNEQFF
TGTGCCAGCAGCACAGAGGGGGGCTCCTATAATGAGCAGTTCTTC
>-|TRBJ2-1|TRBV6-5|TRBD2
CTSTYRGLASNEQFF
TGTACCAGCACATACCGAGGACTAGCGAGCAATGAGCAGTTCTTC
>-|TRBJ2-7|TRBV6-6|TRBD2
CGTGTSDEQYF
TGTGGCACGGGGACTAGCGACGAGCAGTACTTT
>many|TRBJ2-5|TRBV29-1|-
CSTGENSGTQYF
TGCAGCACTGGGGAGAATTCTGGGACCCAGTACTTC
>once|TRBJ2-2|TRBV11-2|-
CASSLDWSGTTGGLFF
TGTGCCAGCAGTTTAGATTGGAGCGGCACTACCGGGGGGCTGTTTTTT
>few|TRBJ1-5|TRBV7-8|-
CASSLGQLELYSNQPQHF
TGTGCCAGCAGCTTAGGACAGCTCGAGCTATATAGCAATCAGCCCCAGCATTTT
>-|TRBJ2-2|TRBV6-5|TRBD2
CTSMRSSGEMFF
TGTACCAGCATGAGATCTAGCGGGGAGATGTTTTTT
>-|TRBJ2-1|TRBV29-1|-
CSVARDQTHNEQFF
TGCAGCGTCGCAAGGGACCAGACTCACAATGAGCAGTTCTTC
>many|TRBJ1-2|TRBV10-3|-
CAINPNTDGALGYTF
TGTGCCATCAACCCAAATACGGACGGCGCCCTGGGCTACACCTTC
>-|TRBJ1-5|TRBV21-1|-
CASTMGGLDQPQHF
TGTGCCAGCACGATGGGGGGGTTGGATCAGCCCCAGCATTTT
>-|TRBJ2-7|TRBV6-1|-
CVSTPNRALSSYEQYF
TGTGTCAGCACTCCTAATCGAGCCCTAAGCTCCTACGAGCAGTACTTC
>many|TRBJ1-3|TRBV6-1|-
CASSEGGHLLSGNTIYF
TGTGCCAGCAGTGAAGGGGGACACCTCTTATCTGGAAACACCATATATTTT